Detailed here is one T cell receptor (beta chain). This clone's antigen is unknown. An end of the junction differs from the germline gene, which may be a read error. This sample stems from a study of T cells after yellow fever vaccination (dated by TCRdb to between 2018 and 2021). Study-level background: The SMART-Seq v4 Ultra Low Input RNA kit was used to prepare libraries from fractions with low cell numbers. The cohort comprised two healthy male donors, one aged 18 to 30 and one aged 30 to 40 years. Bulk PBMC replicates and cell subsets were isolated from blood drawn at multiple timepoints before and after both primary and secondary immunization. To follow T-cell clones before and after primary and booster YFV17D yellow fever vaccination, bulk TCR alpha and beta repertoires were sequenced over time. Findings and caveats that apply to the study as a whole: Most clones expanded after primary vaccination were re-detected after the booster (96% of CD4 and 88% of CD8), suggesting broad memory maintenance. A small share of clonotypes occurred in both CD4 and CD8 compartments, likely arising from convergent recombination. The secondary T-cell response was weaker than the primary response but faster, peaking on day 5 instead of day 15. The study included only two donors, which limits how far the findings can be generalized. Because abundant contaminating clonotypes from the bulk population could be contained in FACS-sorted repertoires, computational filtering was required.

The run used an Illumina NovaSeq 6000. TCR cDNA was synthesized by 5'RACE template switching, through which a universal primer site and unique molecular identifiers were introduced. Priming of cDNA synthesis was performed from both the TCR alpha and TCR beta constant segments. Two PCR steps were used to amplify libraries, with sample barcodes and sequencing adapters being added in the second step. Sequencing of libraries was performed on Illumina HiSeq 2500 (2x100 bp) or NovaSeq (2x150 bp). Processing in the source paper ran as follows. MIGEC was used to demultiplex reads and collapse the reads into UMI consensus sequences, and MiXCR was used for V(D)J alignment. Clonotypes responding to the vaccine were identified with edgeR on replicate PBMC samples, with the criteria of FDR below 0.01 and a log2 fold change above 5 up to day 15. CD4 or CD8 identity was assigned to each bulk clonotype according to whether the clonotype was present at higher abundance in the sequenced CD4 repertoire or the sequenced CD8 repertoire. TCRdb took the public reads, trimmed them with fastp at Q25, ran MiXCR for clone calling and kept in-frame beta chains. For every CDR3 protein sequence, its rows merge into one entry that carries the most common genes and DNA. The V and J calls were determined by TCRdb, not by the authors. This sample comprises about 220,000 distinct CDR3 sequences, approximately 3% of them detected only once. The biggest ten clones account for around 3% of the sample.

The germline V gene (reference sequence) yields SGHKS for CDR1 and YYEKEE for CDR2. Its CDR3 holds 13 amino acids, cysteine through phenylalanine. Kept here is only the CDR3 DNA, which spans 39 bases and is read in frame from base 1. This specimen's treatment or condition label, interpreted: live attenuated yellow fever vaccine strain. A standard Ficoll-Paque protocol was used to isolate PBMCs from peripheral blood. Dynabeads CD4 and CD8 positive selection kits were used to isolate the CD4 and CD8 T-cell fractions. TriZol was used to extract RNA from bulk PBMCs, CD4 and CD8 fractions, and dextramer-positive and dextramer-negative fractions.

The rearranged chain carries TRBV5-5 and TRBJ1-2; the D gene is possibly TRBD1, with 6 bases matching. The receptor was derived from a man between 18 and 29 years old who received the YFV17D yellow fever vaccine. Sequencing was performed on CD4+ T cells sorted from PBMCs, taken 10 days after the yellow fever booster vaccination. The CDR3 region reads CAGRWGHIYGYTF. The DNA is TGTGCCGGCAGATGGGGACATATCTATGGCTACACCTTC.